This entry describes one T cell receptor (beta chain). The sample is drawn from a study of blood T cell repertoires in COVID-19. Produced via immunoSEQ multiplex PCR; TCRdb's table is partial and in-frame only. The data show 280,000 or so clones, with 70% to 90% seen just once and approximately 2% held by the top ten. The V gene's germline CDR1 is MNHEY and CDR2 SMNVEV (reference sequence). The CDR3 contains 14 residues. Germline trimming cut 5 bases from V and 0 bases from J; bases unmatched to any gene: 1. This chain links TRBV27 with TRBJ2-7; the match to TRBD2 covers 10 bases. The sequence was obtained from a woman in her twenties or thirties who had recovered from COVID-19. Sequencing was done on a sample of peripheral blood. For the CDR3, the DNA is TGTGCCAGCAGTAGCGGGAGGGACTCCTACGAGCAGTACTTC. The encoded protein is CASSSGRDSYEQYF.